This T cell receptor (beta chain) was identified in a study of cytomegalovirus exposure and HLA in healthy donors. In the PCR, 60 Vbeta and 13 Jbeta primers were used. Assay used: immunoSEQ multiplex PCR; TCRdb lists only in-frame clones, some missing. The sample contains 150,000 to 200,000 clones, about three quarters of which appear only once. CDR1 and CDR2 (germline): MNHEY, SMNVEV (reference sequence). V lost 3 bases to trimming and J lost 12 bases; unmatched junction nucleotides: 11. The length of the CDR3 is 14 residues. Material for sequencing was PBMCs. The sequence was obtained from a man aged 35-49 years in good health and CMV-seropositive. The gene calls are TRBV27 and TRBJ2-1; 7 bases map to TRBD1. The CDR3 sequence: CASSFPGTARMQFF. Written as DNA, the CDR3 is TGTGCCAGCAGTTTCCCCGGGACAGCAAGGATGCAGTTCTTC.